The present TCR beta chain was sequenced within a study of identical twins. Everyone who donated was a healthy Caucasian. Of note for this clonotype: Its antigen is not known.

V was trimmed by 5 bases and J by 1 base, leaving 11 bases between them. In germline, CDR1 is SEHNR, CDR2 FQNEAQ (reference sequence). CDR3 size: 15 residues. cDNA carried unique molecular identifiers, and a universal primer site was added by template switching. TCRdb used MiXCR to reprocess the 5' RACE reads, holding one entry per CDR3 protein. This table holds 450,000 to 650,000 distinct CDR3 sequences, around 15% found once. Study-level findings and limits: Excess sharing by twins proved weaker in beta out-of-frame sequences.

The same sample was also studied in work on yellow fever vaccine responses in identical twins. That study adds: The authors reported partly convergent, partly personalized vaccine responses in identical twins.

The specimen was CD4+ T cells sorted from blood. This sequence joins TRBV7-9 and TRBJ2-2; weak D call: TRBD1 (5 bases). The clonotype originates from a woman between 18 and 29 years old in good health. CDR3 residues: CASSRPDKNTGELFF. For the CDR3, the DNA is TGTGCCAGCAGCCGACCGGACAAGAACACCGGGGAGCTGTTTTTT.